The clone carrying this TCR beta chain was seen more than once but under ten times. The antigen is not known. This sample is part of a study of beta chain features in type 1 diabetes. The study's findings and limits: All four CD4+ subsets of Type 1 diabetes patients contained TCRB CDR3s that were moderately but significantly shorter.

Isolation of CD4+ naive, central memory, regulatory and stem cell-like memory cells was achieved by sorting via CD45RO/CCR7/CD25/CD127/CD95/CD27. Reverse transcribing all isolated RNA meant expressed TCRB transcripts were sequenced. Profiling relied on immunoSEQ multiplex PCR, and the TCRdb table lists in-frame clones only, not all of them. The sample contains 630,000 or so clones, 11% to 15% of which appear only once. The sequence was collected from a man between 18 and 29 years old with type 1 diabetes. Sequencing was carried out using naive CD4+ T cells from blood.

The CDR3 nucleotides are TGTGCCAGGAACAGGGCGCAAGAGACCCAGTACTTC. Translation: CARNRAQETQYF. The gene calls are TRBV2 and TRBJ2-5; weak D call: TRBD1 (6 bases). Germline V gene sequence: CDR1 SNHLY, CDR2 FYNNEI. The CDR3 spans 12 residues. Trimming cost V 9 bases and J 2 bases, with 10 bases left between them.